One and the same sample provided the 26 T cell receptor beta chains below, sequenced in a study of OX40 agonist ivuxolimab in advanced cancers. Receptor amplification or capture employed the immunoSEQ multiplex PCR assay. TCRdb stores this immuneACCESS table with in-frame sequences only. Part of the clones is absent; in the studies checked, under half of the shortfall reflects unresolved V genes, and no reason is known for the rest. The sample table holds more than 55,000 clones, of which around 85% were seen once. 6% to 7.5% of the sample comes from the top ten. The specimen comprised CD4+ or CD8+ T cells sorted from blood, sampled in a trial of the OX40 agonist ivuxolimab. All receptors derive from an adult with an advanced solid tumor such as melanoma, head and neck, liver or kidney cancer.

The J gene is TRBJ1-1, the V gene TRBV7-2; tentatively, D is TRBD1 (5 bases). The CDR3 runs 14 residues. Germline CDR1 and CDR2: SGHTA and FQGNSA. The V and J ends lost 2 bases and 3 bases respectively, with 10 bases between them. CDR3 nucleotides: TGTGCCAGCAGCTTAATTGGGGGATACACTGAAGCTTTCTTT. Translation gives CASSLIGGYTEAFF. The complete variable domain, with remaining parts taken from reference TRBV7-2 and TRBJ1-1, reads GAGVSQSPSNKVTEKGKDVELRCDPISGHTALYWYRQSLGQGLEFLIYFQGNSAPDKSGLPSDRFSAERTGGSVSTLTIQRTQQEDSAVYLCASSLIGGYTEAFFGQGTRLTVV.

This clone occurred once. The J gene is TRBJ2-5, the V gene TRBV6-5, with D hard to call. V dropped 5 bases and J dropped 5 bases, with 15 bases sitting between them. The length of the CDR3 is 14 residues. In germline, CDR1 is MNHEY, CDR2 SVGAGI. CDR3 DNA sequence: TGTGCCAGCAGTACCGTGAGACTCGGGGAGACCCAGTACTTC. It translates to CASSTVRLGETQYF.

This clone occurred once. This chain links TRBV5-8 with TRBJ2-7, with unresolved D. V was trimmed by 6 bases and J by 6 bases, leaving 7 bases between them. The CDR3 is 10 amino acids. Germline V gene lookup returns CDR1 SGHTS and CDR2 YDEGEE. The CDR3 DNA is TGTGCCAGCACCCGACGCGAGCAGTACTTC. It is translated as CASTRREQYF.

The genes are TRBV4-3 and TRBJ1-1; TRBD1 aligns across 10 bases. Trimming at V came to 4 bases and at J to 4 bases, leaving 9 bases not matched to a gene. CDR3 length: 16 amino acids. CDR1 is LGHNA and CDR2 is YSLEER in the germline V gene. The chain's CDR3 is CASSRFTGTGATEAFF. The CDR3 DNA reads as TGCGCCAGCAGCCGTTTTACCGGGACAGGGGCCACTGAAGCTTTCTTT.

The CDR3, as DNA: TGTGCCAGCAGCTTAGCACAGGGGGCGCTGAGGCAGTACTTC. This gives the protein CASSLAQGALRQYF. The V call is TRBV7-9, the J call TRBJ2-7, with 9 bases fitting TRBD1. V shed 0 bases and J 9 bases; nucleotides not matched to a gene: 6. CDR1 is SEHNR, CDR2 FQNEAQ, per germline (reference sequence). CDR3 length: 14 residues.

The chain joins TRBV7-2 to TRBJ1-2; TRBD1 agrees at 7 bases. Germline CDR1 and CDR2: SGHTA and FQGNSA. The CDR3 is made up of 16 amino acids. Germline trimming cut 3 bases from V and 3 bases from J; bases unmatched to any gene: 10. This chain's CDR3 is CASSLTGNRLDYGYTF. Here the CDR3 DNA reads TGTGCCAGCAGCTTGACAGGGAACCGGTTGGACTATGGCTACACCTTC.

The chain recombines TRBV6-5 with TRBJ2-7; D gene ambiguous. The V gene's germline CDR1 is MNHEY and CDR2 SVGAGI. The CDR3 sequence is 14 residues long. V was trimmed by 0 bases and J by 3 bases, leaving 9 bases between them. The CDR3: CASSYSGFGYEQYF. The CDR3 nucleotides are TGTGCCAGCAGTTACTCAGGGTTCGGCTACGAGCAGTACTTC.

J is TRBJ2-2 and V is TRBV5-4, with D unresolved. Trimming cost V 4 bases and J 0 bases, with 13 bases left between them. The germline CDR1 and CDR2 sequences are SGHNT and YYREEE (reference sequence). This CDR3 spans 16 amino acids. As DNA, the CDR3 is TGTGCCAGCAGCCCGGGCGTTACCGCGAACACCGGGGAGCTGTTTTTT. Translated, it gives CASSPGVTANTGELFF.

V usage is TRBV19 and J usage is TRBJ1-5, with 9 nucleotides matching TRBD1. V lost 7 bases and J lost 6; bases outside the gene matches: 4. The germline V gene has CDR1 LNHDA and CDR2 SQIVND (reference sequence). The CDR3 contains 13 residues. The DNA for the CDR3 is TGTGCCAGTACCCCGACAGGGGGTCAGCCCCAGCATTTT. As protein: CASTPTGGQPQHF.

This chain joins TRBV5-1 and TRBJ1-2; no reliable D call. The CDR3 totals 14 residues. Per germline, CDR1 SGHRS and CDR2 YFSETQ. V was trimmed by 2 bases and J by 4 bases, leaving 12 bases between them. The CDR3 is CASSLQTDSYGYTF. The DNA of the CDR3 is TGCGCCAGCAGCTTACAGACGGATTCCTATGGCTACACCTTC.

This clone came up once. The chain employs TRBV15 and TRBJ2-7, with 8 nucleotides matching TRBD1. Germline loops: CDR1 LNHNV, CDR2 YYDKDF (reference sequence). The CDR3 is 16 residues long. The trim removed 3 bases at V and 2 bases at J, leaving 9 bases unmatched. In DNA, the CDR3 is TGTGCCACCAGCAGGCCAGGGACAGGTGGCCCCTACGAGCAGTACTTC. This codes for CATSRPGTGGPYEQYF.

V is TRBV5-1 and J is TRBJ1-2; 11 bases fit TRBD1. Germline CDR1 reads SGHRS; CDR2 reads YFSETQ. Trimming took 3 bases from V and 8 from J; bases not matched to a gene: 9. The CDR3 has 15 amino acids. The CDR3 loop reads CASSSEPGTGGGYTF. CDR3 sequence (DNA): TGCGCCAGCAGCTCCGAACCCGGGACAGGGGGAGGCTACACCTTC.

This chain connects TRBV28 to TRBJ1-3, with D perhaps matching TRBD1 (5 bases). Germline CDR1 reads MDHEN; CDR2 reads SYDVKM. The CDR3 covers 16 residues. Trimming pared 2 bases from V and 4 bases from J, leaving 15 bases between. The DNA of the CDR3 is TGTGCCAGCAGTTTAGGGGGAGAGATGCCCGGAAACACCATATATTTT. Protein sequence: CASSLGGEMPGNTIYF.

The chain couples TRBV4-2 to TRBJ2-3; no definite D call. The V and J ends lost 0 bases and 0 bases respectively, with 7 bases between them. Germline V gene lookup returns CDR1 LGHNA and CDR2 YNFKEQ. The CDR3 spans 15 residues. The chain's CDR3 is CASSQDQVSTDTQYF. In DNA, the CDR3 is TGTGCCAGCAGCCAAGATCAAGTCAGCACAGATACGCAGTATTTT.

CDR3 nucleotide sequence: TGTGCCTGGAGCAGACAGGGGAATGGAAACACCATATATTTT. It encodes CAWSRQGNGNTIYF. The chain couples TRBV30 to TRBJ1-3; TRBD1 matches 8 bases. The CDR3 is 14 residues long. V shed 3 bases, J shed 3 bases, and the junction held 4 bases outside the gene matches. The germline V gene encodes CDR1 GTSNPN and CDR2 SVGIG (reference sequence).

The V gene is TRBV2, the J gene TRBJ2-2; D is unresolved. V dropped 4 bases and J dropped 4 bases, with 10 bases sitting between them. This CDR3 comprises 14 residues. Per the germline V gene, CDR1 is SNHLY and CDR2 is FYNNEI. The CDR3 DNA is TGTGCCAGCAGTGGCGCAGAGTCCACCGGGGAGCTGTTTTTT. It translates to CASSGAESTGELFF.

CDR3 protein: CAISPRTENTEAFF. The CDR3 DNA reads TGTGCCATCAGTCCCAGGACGGAGAACACTGAAGCTTTCTTT. The genes are TRBV10-3 and TRBJ1-1; D is undetermined. Between the trimmed V and J ends, which lost 5 bases and 1 base, there was a span of 11 bases. Germline loops: CDR1 ENHRY, CDR2 SYGVKD. This CDR3 has 14 residues.

The chain employs TRBV11-2 and TRBJ2-7; the D gene could be TRBD1 or TRBD2 (5 bases each). The CDR3 loop spans 14 amino acids. Per the germline V gene, CDR1 is SGHAT and CDR2 is FQNNGV. V was clipped by 6 bases and J by 2 bases, with 14 bases between them. CDR3 in amino acids: CASRPGTATYEQYF. In DNA, the CDR3 is TGTGCCAGCAGACCCGGGACGGCAACCTACGAGCAGTACTTC. The full variable domain, with the rest looked up from reference TRBV11-2 and TRBJ2-7, is EAGVAQSPRYKIIEKRQSVAFWCNPISGHATLYWYQQILGQGPKLLIQFQNNGVVDDSQLPKDRFSAERLKGVDSTLKIQPAKLEDSAVYLCASRPGTATYEQYFGPGTRLTVT.

The chain carries TRBV2 and TRBJ2-5; tentatively, D is TRBD1 (5 bases). The end of the DNA fits TRBJ2-7 better, so the J call may be wrong. Germline CDR1 and CDR2: SNHLY and FYNNEI. The CDR3 is made up of 13 amino acids. CDR3 in amino acids: CASIGAPYYEQYF. The CDR3 nucleotides read TGTGCCAGCATTGGGGCGCCGTACTACGAGCAGTACTTC.

The gene calls are TRBV5-1 and TRBJ2-1; 15 bases line up with TRBD2. The CDR3 extends over 17 amino acids. V trimming: 3 bases; J trimming: 8 bases; junction bases outside the gene matches: 9. The germline CDR1 and CDR2 sequences are SGHRS and YFSETQ. CDR3 nucleotides: TGCGCCAGCAGCTCCCTTCCGGGACTAGCGGGAGGTCATGAGCAGTTCTTC. It specifies CASSSLPGLAGGHEQFF.

The rearrangement uses TRBV5-4 and TRBJ2-5; D remains ambiguous. The CDR3 runs to 12 residues. The germline V gene encodes CDR1 SGHNT and CDR2 YYREEE (reference sequence). V lost 3 bases and J 5 bases, leaving 8 bases between the germline ends. The CDR3 DNA reads as TGTGCCAGCAGCTCGGATAGGGAGACCCAGTACTTC. It codes for CASSSDRETQYF.

This clone was seen a single time. V gene TRBV2 combines with J gene TRBJ2-1, with TRBD1 identical over 9 bases. The CDR3 runs to 14 residues. Per the germline V gene, CDR1 is SNHLY and CDR2 is FYNNEI. The V gene end was trimmed by 6 bases and the J gene end by 8 bases; junction bases not matched to a gene: 8. DNA for the CDR3: TGTGCCAGCAGGGCCGGGACAGGGAGGGATGAGCAGTTCTTC. Protein: CASRAGTGRDEQFF.

A few counts support this clone. The rearrangement links TRBV28 to TRBJ1-6; D possibly corresponds to TRBD1 (5 bases). V lost 7 bases to trimming and J lost 17 bases, with 15 bases between them. This CDR3 contains 11 residues. From germline, CDR1 is MDHEN and CDR2 SYDVKM. DNA for the CDR3: TGTGCCAGCATGGGGCCAACATCCTTCCACTTT. Its protein is CASMGPTSFHF.

The V and J genes are TRBV11-2 and TRBJ1-1; TRBD1 agrees at 11 bases. Germline V gives CDR1 SGHAT, CDR2 FQNNGV. Losses at the gene ends were 1 base for V and 11 bases for J; bases not matched to a gene: 6. The CDR3 has 14 residues. Here the CDR3 reads CASSLVGTGGRAFF. The CDR3 DNA sequence: TGTGCCAGCAGCTTAGTAGGGACAGGGGGGAGGGCTTTCTTT.

This clone was seen just once. The chain carries TRBV18 and TRBJ1-2; tentative D call: TRBD1 (5 bases). Germline loops: CDR1 KGHSH, CDR2 LQKENI. The CDR3 sequence is 13 residues long. The V end was cut by 5 bases, the J end by 3 bases, with 10 bases between. The CDR3 spells CASSGGQDYGYTF. The CDR3 DNA reads as TGTGCCAGCTCAGGGGGTCAGGACTATGGCTACACCTTC.

For the CDR3, the DNA is TGTGCCAGCAGCATCGAACTACTAGCGGGGTCCTACGAGCAGTACTTC. This translates into CASSIELLAGSYEQYF. V and J are TRBV5-4 and TRBJ2-7; 10 bases agree with TRBD2. Germline V gives CDR1 SGHNT, CDR2 YYREEE (reference sequence). J gave up 1 base and V 4 bases, and 8 bases lay outside the gene matches. The CDR3 has 16 amino acids.